This T cell receptor (beta chain) emerged from a study of OX40 agonist ivuxolimab in advanced cancers. Study summary: As their treatment, patients were administered ivuxolimab, an agonistic anti-OX40 (CD134) antibody. Every 2 weeks, patients got intravenous ivuxolimab at one of six dose levels (0.01-10 mg/kg).

The protocol was immunoSEQ multiplex PCR, while the TCRdb copy is restricted to in-frame clones and leaves out a portion. This table holds 35,000 or so clones, roughly 87% found once. The length of the CDR3 is 15 residues. CDR1 and CDR2 (germline): MNHEY, SMNVEV (reference sequence). Trimming removed 4 bases from V and 6 bases from J; junction bases left unmatched: 4. About this clone itself: Its antigen remains unknown.

Whole-study findings and limits: Within 6 weeks, CD4+ and CD8+ blood T cells expanded clonally at 0.1 to 3.0 mg/kg.

This receptor was obtained from an adult with an advanced solid tumor such as melanoma, head and neck, liver or kidney cancer. This material consisted of CD4+ or CD8+ T cells sorted from blood, taken in a trial of the OX40 agonist ivuxolimab. V is TRBV27 and J is TRBJ2-1; 12 positions match TRBD1. CDR3 sequence reads: CASSSGTGGRNEQFF. The CDR3 bases are TGTGCCAGCAGTTCCGGGACAGGGGGCCGCAATGAGCAGTTCTTC.